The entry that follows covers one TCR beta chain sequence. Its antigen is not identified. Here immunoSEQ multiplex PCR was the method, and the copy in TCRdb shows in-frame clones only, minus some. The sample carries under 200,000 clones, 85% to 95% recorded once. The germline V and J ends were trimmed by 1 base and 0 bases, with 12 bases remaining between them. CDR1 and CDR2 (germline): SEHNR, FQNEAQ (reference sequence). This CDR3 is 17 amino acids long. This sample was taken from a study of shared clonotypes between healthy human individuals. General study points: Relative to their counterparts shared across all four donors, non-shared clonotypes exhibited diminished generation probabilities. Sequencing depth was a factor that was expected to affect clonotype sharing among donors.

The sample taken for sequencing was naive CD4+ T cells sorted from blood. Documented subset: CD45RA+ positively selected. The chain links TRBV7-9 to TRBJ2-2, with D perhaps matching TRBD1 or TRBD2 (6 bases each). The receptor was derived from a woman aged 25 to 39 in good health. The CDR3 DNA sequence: TGTGCCAGCAGCTTAGGGGGGGACACCACGAACACCGGGGAGCTGTTTTTT. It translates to CASSLGGDTTNTGELFF.